Listed below are T cell receptor beta chains from one sample, sequenced in a study of cytomegalovirus exposure and HLA in healthy donors. The repertoire was sequenced with immunoSEQ multiplex PCR; TCRdb's copy has only in-frame clones and lacks some. The sample records around 100,000 clones, roughly three quarters being singletons. Sequenced: PBMCs. All receptors come from a woman under 30 in good health and CMV-seropositive. The CDR3 runs from the conserved cysteine through the conserved F or W. Each record gives: D gene, V gene, J gene, clone size, CDR3 protein, CDR3 DNA. D genes are given only for firm matches. Size is stated for part of the rows, as once, few or many counts, or as a class when the clone is expanded.

TRBD1	TRBV11-3	TRBJ1-1	.	CASSLRQGRPFF	TGTGCCAGCAGCTTACGACAGGGACGGCCTTTCTTT
TRBD2	TRBV4-1	TRBJ2-3	.	CASSQDGSLAAFLSTDTQYF	TGCGCCAGCAGCCAAGATGGTTCCCTAGCGGCTTTTCTTAGCACAGATACGCAGTATTTT
.	TRBV27	TRBJ2-1	.	CASSWRGFVNEQFF	TGTGCCAGCAGTTGGAGGGGATTCGTCAATGAGCAGTTCTTC
.	TRBV4-1	TRBJ2-7	.	CASSQVVAYEQYF	TGCGCCAGCAGCCAAGTAGTCGCCTACGAGCAGTACTTC
.	TRBV5-4	TRBJ2-7	.	CASRHATDSYEQYF	TGTGCCAGCAGACACGCGACAGACTCCTACGAGCAGTACTTC
TRBD2	TRBV16	TRBJ2-7	.	CASSQSGTSVAYEQYF	TGTGCCAGCAGCCAGTCCGGGACTAGCGTCGCCTACGAGCAGTACTTC
.	TRBV7-6	TRBJ1-1	.	CASSPLGARNTEAFF	TGTGCCAGCAGCCCCCTGGGGGCGCGGAACACTGAAGCTTTCTTT
.	TRBV15	TRBJ1-2	.	CATSRELGLYGYTF	TGTGCCACCAGCAGAGAGTTAGGACTCTATGGCTACACCTTC
.	TRBV5-1	TRBJ2-1	.	CASSLTTGSSYNEQFF	TGCGCCAGCAGCTTAACGACGGGGAGCTCCTACAATGAGCAGTTCTTC
.	TRBV7-9	TRBJ1-2	once	CASSLVGGLNYGYTF	TGTGCCAGCAGCTTAGTCGGGGGTCTTAACTATGGCTACACCTTC